The 31 T cell receptor beta chains below were found in one sample sequenced in a study of T-cell reconstitution after alpha-beta-depleted transplantation in children. Molecular barcoding with unique molecular identifiers was used for the TCRbeta library. TCRdb re-analysed the PCR reads in MiXCR, keeping a single row per CDR3 protein. In the table there are 500,000 to 600,000 distinct CDR3 sequences, approximately 16% of which are singletons. The sequenced sample was PBMCs from the stem cell graft donor, obtained from the stem cell graft. These receptors were obtained from a human donor who donated a stem cell graft to a child with acute lymphoblastic leukemia.

This chain uses TRBV5-1 with TRBJ2-7; TRBD2 aligns across 9 bases. CDR1 is SGHRS, CDR2 YFSETQ, per germline. V shed 0 bases, J shed 4 bases, and the junction held 8 bases outside the gene matches. CDR3 length: 16 residues. The CDR3 region is CASSLGEALAGYEQYF. In nucleotides, the CDR3 is TGCGCCAGCAGCTTGGGTGAGGCGCTAGCGGGATACGAGCAGTACTTC.

The V call is TRBV27, the J call TRBJ1-1; D might be TRBD1 (5 bases). V was clipped by 2 bases and J by 9 bases, with 10 bases between them. The CDR3 has 12 residues. CDR1 and CDR2 (germline): MNHEY, SMNVEV (reference sequence). The CDR3 here is CASSLGGTKAFF. The CDR3 region has the DNA TGTGCCAGCAGTTTAGGGGGGACCAAAGCTTTCTTT.

The chain couples TRBV7-9 to TRBJ2-7; 13 nucleotides line up with TRBD2. The length of the CDR3 is 16 residues. Unmatched junction bases numbered 4, after V lost 1 base and J lost 4 bases. Germline CDR1 SEHNR, CDR2 FQNEAQ (reference sequence). The CDR3 DNA reads as TGTGCCAGCAGCTTAGATCAGACTAGCGGGAGGTACGAGCAGTACTTC. This sequence encodes CASSLDQTSGRYEQYF.

This clonotype was detected only a few times. V is TRBV6-2 or TRBV6-3 and J is TRBJ2-4, with D uncertain. V shed 0 bases and J shed 1 base, with 1 base lying between them. CDR3 length: 13 residues. Germline-derived CDR1 and CDR2 are MNHEY and SVGEGT. The CDR3 sequence is CASSYSAKNIQYF. DNA for the CDR3: TGTGCCAGCAGTTACTCCGCCAAAAACATTCAGTACTTC.

This clonotype was counted a few times. The rearrangement uses TRBV27 and TRBJ2-7, with a tentative D call TRBD1 (6 bases). Germline CDR1 reads MNHEY; CDR2 reads SMNVEV (reference sequence). Trimming stripped 4 bases from V and 5 bases from J, with 9 bases between. This CDR3 region has 12 residues. CDR3 nucleotides: TGTGCCAGCAGTTGGCCAGGGGACGAGCAGTACTTC. Translation gives CASSWPGDEQYF.

The chain uses TRBV5-1 and TRBJ1-1; possible D gene TRBD1, 6 bases. This CDR3 has 16 residues. The V end lost 1 base, the J end lost 1 base, and 14 bases lay between the germline ends. CDR1 is SGHRS, CDR2 YFSETQ, per germline. The CDR3: CASSLSSAGANTEAFF. The CDR3, as DNA: TGCGCCAGCAGCTTGAGCTCGGCAGGGGCGAACACTGAAGCTTTCTTT.

This chain connects TRBV5-1 to TRBJ2-3; D ambiguous. Germline V gives CDR1 SGHRS, CDR2 YFSETQ. This CDR3 is 10 amino acids long. Trimming cost V 5 bases and J 4 bases, with 2 bases left between them. For the CDR3, the DNA is TGCGCCAGCAGTGCAGATACGCAGTATTTT. As protein: CASSADTQYF.

This clonotype was seen only a few times. DNA of the CDR3: TGTGCCAGCAGCCCCGGGGACTGGAGTGAAAGAGAGGGCACAGATACGCAGTATTTT. This gives the protein CASSPGDWSEREGTDTQYF. This rearrangement joins TRBV9 to TRBJ2-3, with a possible D match to TRBD2 (6 bases). Trimming removed 4 bases from V and 1 base from J, with 25 bases in between. This CDR3 region has 19 residues. Germline assignment: CDR1 SGDLS and CDR2 YYNGEE.

The chain couples TRBV5-1 to TRBJ2-7, with D perhaps matching TRBD2 (5 bases). V was pared by 4 bases and J by 4 bases, with 30 bases between. The CDR3 consists of 19 residues. Germline V gene sequence: CDR1 SGHRS, CDR2 YFSETQ. As DNA, the CDR3 is TGCGCCAGCAGCCTAAAGGCCGTCTTCGGGCTCTCCGAGGGTTACGAGCAGTACTTC. Protein sequence: CASSLKAVFGLSEGYEQYF.

The sample holds one count of this clonotype. This sequence joins TRBV5-1 and TRBJ1-2; tentatively, D is TRBD1 (5 bases). From germline, CDR1 is SGHRS and CDR2 YFSETQ. The CDR3 totals 12 residues. Deletions cut 0 bases from V and 13 bases from J, with 13 bases between. The CDR3 DNA is TGCGCCAGCAGCTTGGTTCCAGGGAACTTCACCTTC. Protein: CASSLVPGNFTF.

The chain links TRBV15 to TRBJ1-1, with TRBD1 as a possible D gene (5 bases). The CDR3 covers 19 residues. CDR1 and CDR2 from the germline V gene are LNHNV and YYDKDF (reference sequence). With 0 bases removed from V and 1 base from J, the gap between germline ends came to 21 bases. CDR3: CATSRDLAPKGRGNTEAFF. As DNA, the CDR3 is TGTGCCACCAGCAGAGATCTGGCCCCCAAGGGGAGGGGGAACACTGAAGCTTTCTTT.

The V call is TRBV9, the J call TRBJ2-5; unclear D gene. Trimming pared 3 bases from V and 2 bases from J, leaving 8 bases between. The CDR3 is made up of 13 amino acids. CDR1 is SGDLS and CDR2 is YYNGEE in the germline V gene. CDR3 amino acids: CASSGYDQETQYF. The CDR3, as DNA: TGTGCCAGCAGCGGTTACGATCAAGAGACCCAGTACTTC.

V is TRBV5-6 and J is TRBJ1-5; D gene unclear. Germline V gene data show CDR1 as SGHDT and CDR2 as YYEEEE. This CDR3 has 13 residues. V dropped 2 bases and J dropped 9 bases, with 12 bases sitting between them. The DNA of the CDR3 is TGTGCCAGCAGCTTATCCGGGGTTCGGCCCCAGCATTTT. It translates to CASSLSGVRPQHF.

The V call is TRBV7-7, the J call TRBJ2-5; the match to TRBD2 covers 7 bases. Germline V gene data show CDR1 as SSHAT and CDR2 as FNYEAQ (reference sequence). V lost 2 bases and J lost 1; bases outside the gene matches: 4. The CDR3 totals 15 residues. The CDR3 DNA follows: TGTGCCAGCAGCTTACGGGGGACTATCCAAGAGACCCAGTACTTC. Translating gives CASSLRGTIQETQYF.

The chain carries TRBV9 and TRBJ2-1; 10 nucleotides align to TRBD2. This CDR3 has 19 amino acids. The germline V gene has CDR1 SGDLS and CDR2 YYNGEE. The trim removed 4 bases at V and 0 bases at J, leaving 13 bases unmatched. The CDR3 DNA sequence: TGTGCCAGCAGCCCCTGGGGGGGGACTAGCGCTACCTCCTACAATGAGCAGTTCTTC. It encodes CASSPWGGTSATSYNEQFF. The whole variable domain, filled in from reference TRBV9 and TRBJ2-1, reads DSGVTQTPKHLITATGQRVTLRCSPRSGDLSVYWYQQSLDQGLQFLIQYYNGEERAKGNILERFSAQQFPDLHSELNLSSLELGDSALYFCASSPWGGTSATSYNEQFFGPGTRLTVL.

This chain joins TRBV19 and TRBJ2-1; TRBD1 agrees at 7 bases. The junction had 4 bases not matched to a gene; V was cut back by 3 bases and J by 8 bases. Germline V gene sequence: CDR1 LNHDA, CDR2 SQIVND (reference sequence). The CDR3 has 13 residues. This CDR3 reads CASSMQDRYEQFF. The CDR3 DNA reads as TGTGCCAGTAGTATGCAGGACAGGTATGAGCAGTTCTTC. Together with reference TRBV19 and TRBJ2-1, the CDR3 gives the full variable domain: DGGITQSPKYLFRKEGQNVTLSCEQNLNHDAMYWYRQDPGQGLRLIYYSQIVNDFQKGDIAEGYSVSREKKESFPLTVTSAQKNPTAFYLCASSMQDRYEQFFGPGTRLTVL.

This clonotype was observed a single time. The chain has TRBV2 and TRBJ2-1, with a tentative D call TRBD2 (6 bases). The V gene's germline CDR1 is SNHLY and CDR2 FYNNEI. This CDR3 has 16 amino acids. Trimming cost V 1 base and J 3 bases, with 13 bases left between them. The DNA of the CDR3 is TGTGCCAGCAGTGAAGAGGCGGGGCCCTACTACAATGAGCAGTTCTTC. As protein: CASSEEAGPYYNEQFF.

The chain couples TRBV14 to TRBJ1-6; D remains ambiguous. The V gene lost 2 bases and the J gene lost 5 bases, with 10 bases spanning the gap. The CDR3 has 15 residues. Germline loops: CDR1 SGHDN, CDR2 FVKESK. The DNA for the CDR3 is TGTGCCAGCAGCCAAATAGGACGGCATAATTCACCCCTCCACTTT. This sequence encodes CASSQIGRHNSPLHF.

This clonotype has a handful of counts. The chain links TRBV5-8 to TRBJ2-7; the D gene is possibly TRBD1 (7 bases). Trimming pared 3 bases from V and 9 bases from J, leaving 22 bases between. Germline V gene data show CDR1 as SGHTS and CDR2 as YDEGEE. This CDR3 spans 15 amino acids. The CDR3 is CASSSYGTQGRGQYF. In nucleotides, the CDR3 is TGTGCCAGCAGCTCATATGGAACACAGGGGCGGGGGCAGTACTTC.

This clonotype has only a few counts. The rearrangement uses TRBV5-1 and TRBJ2-3; either TRBD1 or TRBD2 may fit D (9 bases each). Looked up from germline, CDR1 is SGHRS and CDR2 is YFSETQ. The V end was cut by 3 bases, the J end by 4 bases, with 27 bases between. The CDR3 totals 19 residues. The DNA for the CDR3 is TGCGCCAGCAGCTCCTCCGGGACAGGGCCCGGGACTAGCTCAGATACGCAGTATTTT. This codes for CASSSSGTGPGTSSDTQYF. Full variable domain (rest looked up from reference TRBV5-1 and TRBJ2-3): KAGVTQTPRYLIKTRGQQVTLSCSPISGHRSVSWYQQTPGQGLQFLFEYFSETQRNKGNFPGRFSGRQFSNSRSEMNVSTLELGDSALYLCASSSSGTGPGTSSDTQYFGPGTRLTVL.

The V gene is TRBV7-9, the J gene TRBJ1-6, with 9 bases identical to TRBD1. Germline values: CDR1 SEHNR, CDR2 FQNEAQ (reference sequence). Trimming at V came to 5 bases and at J to 10 bases, leaving 6 bases not matched to a gene. There are 14 residues in the CDR3. The CDR3 sequence is CASSGTGKGSPLHF. The CDR3, as DNA: TGTGCCAGCAGCGGGACAGGGAAGGGATCACCCCTCCACTTT. The whole variable domain, filled in from reference TRBV7-9 and TRBJ1-6, reads DTGVSQNPRHKITKRGQNVTFRCDPISEHNRLYWYRQTLGQGPEFLTYFQNEAQLEKSRLLSDRFSAERPKGSFSTLEIQRTEQGDSAMYLCASSGTGKGSPLHFGNGTRLTVT.

This clonotype was seen more than once but under ten times. The chain uses TRBV6-5 and TRBJ1-1; D gene unclear. Germline assignment: CDR1 MNHEY and CDR2 SVGAGI. The V gene lost 0 bases and the J gene lost 0 bases, with 8 bases spanning the gap. This CDR3 spans 15 amino acids. CDR3 DNA sequence: TGTGCCAGCAGTTACTCTATAGGCCTGAACACTGAAGCTTTCTTT. Translating gives CASSYSIGLNTEAFF.

The chain has TRBV19 and TRBJ1-2; unclear D gene. Germline V CDR1 and CDR2: LNHDA, SQIVND (reference sequence). With 4 bases removed from V and 8 bases from J, the gap between germline ends came to 17 bases. The CDR3 consists of 14 residues. As DNA, the CDR3 is TGTGCCAGTAGTAGAAAAGCAGAGTCGGGCGGCTACACCTTC. It translates to CASSRKAESGGYTF.

The genes are TRBV5-1 and TRBJ2-1; 7 bases are shared with TRBD1. V shed 7 bases and J 7 bases; nucleotides not matched to a gene: 17. The CDR3 runs to 16 residues. Germline V lookup: CDR1 SGHRS, CDR2 YFSETQ. The DNA of the CDR3 is TGCGCCAGCTCTCCCCCCGGGACAGACCCTCGGAATGAGCAGTTCTTC. Encoded protein: CASSPPGTDPRNEQFF.

This clonotype was seen only a few times. J is TRBJ2-7 and V is TRBV19; D gene ambiguous. The V end was cut by 5 bases, the J end by 2 bases, with 13 bases between. This CDR3 comprises 14 residues. Germline V gives CDR1 LNHDA, CDR2 SQIVND (reference sequence). CDR3 nucleotides: TGTGCCAGTAGTCTAGGCAGCACAACCTACGAGCAGTACTTC. It codes for CASSLGSTTYEQYF.

The gene calls are TRBV5-1 and TRBJ2-5; D remains unclear. This CDR3 contains 13 residues. Per germline, CDR1 SGHRS and CDR2 YFSETQ. Trimming cost V 0 bases and J 5 bases, with 8 bases left between them. CDR3 protein: CASSLVVLETQYF. Here the CDR3 DNA reads TGCGCCAGCAGCTTGGTTGTACTGGAGACCCAGTACTTC.

The chain is built from TRBV7-9 and TRBJ2-5; the D is unclear. This CDR3 comprises 15 residues. Looked up from germline, CDR1 is SEHNR and CDR2 is FQNEAQ (reference sequence). V was trimmed by 1 base and J by 2 bases, leaving 11 bases between them. The CDR3 coding sequence is TGTGCCAGCAGCTTAGGAAGCGCATATCAAGAGACCCAGTACTTC. It specifies CASSLGSAYQETQYF.

V and J are TRBV27 and TRBJ2-6, with 8 bases fitting TRBD1. Trimming took 7 bases from V and 0 from J; bases not matched to a gene: 8. CDR1 MNHEY and CDR2 SMNVEV come from the germline V gene (reference sequence). This CDR3 has 17 amino acids. This chain's CDR3 is CASTDRGHSSGANVLTF. The CDR3 DNA reads as TGTGCCAGCACCGACAGGGGTCATTCCTCTGGGGCCAACGTCCTGACTTTC.

The genes are TRBV3-1 and TRBJ2-7; D may match TRBD1 or TRBD2 (5 bases each). Looked up from germline, CDR1 is LGHDT and CDR2 is YNNKEL (reference sequence). This CDR3 comprises 15 residues. Deletions cut 0 bases from V and 3 bases from J, with 12 bases between. CDR3 amino acids: CASSQDEGIFYEQYF. CDR3 DNA: TGTGCCAGCAGCCAAGATGAGGGGATATTCTACGAGCAGTACTTC.

This chain connects TRBV20-1 to TRBJ1-2; no clear D. The CDR3 consists of 13 residues. Germline CDR1 DFQATT, CDR2 SNEGSKA (reference sequence). CDR3 in amino acids: CKGLAQTNYGYTF. As DNA, the CDR3 is TGCAAGGGATTGGCACAAACTAACTATGGCTACACCTTC.

This clonotype was seen a few times. The V gene is TRBV6-1, the J gene TRBJ1-1; D not resolved. V lost 8 bases and J lost 5, with 15 bases in between. CDR3 length equals 13 residues. In germline, CDR1 is MNHNS, CDR2 SASEGT. CDR3 amino acids: CASSEGIKTEAFF. The DNA for the CDR3 is TGTGCCAGCTCGGAGGGTATAAAGACTGAAGCTTTCTTT.